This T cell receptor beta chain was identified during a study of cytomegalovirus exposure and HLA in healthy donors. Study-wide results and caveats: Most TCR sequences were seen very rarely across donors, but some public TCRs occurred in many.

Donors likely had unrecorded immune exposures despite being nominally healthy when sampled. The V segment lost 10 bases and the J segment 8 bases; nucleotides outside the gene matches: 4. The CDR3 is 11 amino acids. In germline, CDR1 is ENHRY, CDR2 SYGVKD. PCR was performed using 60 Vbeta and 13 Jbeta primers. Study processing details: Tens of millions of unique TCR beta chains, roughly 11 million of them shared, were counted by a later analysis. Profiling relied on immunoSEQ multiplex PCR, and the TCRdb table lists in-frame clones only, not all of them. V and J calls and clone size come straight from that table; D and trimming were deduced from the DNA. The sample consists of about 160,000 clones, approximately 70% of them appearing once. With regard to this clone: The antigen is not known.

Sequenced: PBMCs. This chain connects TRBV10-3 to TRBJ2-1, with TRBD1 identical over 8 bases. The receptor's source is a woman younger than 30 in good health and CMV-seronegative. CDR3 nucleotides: TGTGCCACCGCGGACAGGGATGAGCAGTTCTTC. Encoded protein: CATADRDEQFF.